These T cell receptor beta chains were read from a single sample in a study of blood T cell repertoires in COVID-19. This table comes from immunoSEQ multiplex PCR, and its TCRdb copy is limited to in-frame clones, with some not included. This table holds fewer than 300,000 clones, about four fifths found once. Sequenced material: peripheral blood. The receptors were gathered from a man at least 80 years old with acute or convalescent COVID-19. Both conserved end residues are part of each CDR3. The D gene is left open where the match is weak. For some rows the clone size is stated as once, few or many, or as a class when expanded; others skip it.

>TRBV3-1/TRBV3-2|.|few|TRBJ2-6
TGTGCCAGCAGCCCAACCGTAGCCCCTGGGGCCAACGTCCTGACTTTC
CASSPTVAPGANVLTF
>TRBV5-4|TRBD1|.|TRBJ2-3
TGTGCCAGCAGCGTCCCCGTCCAGGGGGCCGGCACAGATACGCAGTATTTT
CASSVPVQGAGTDTQYF
>TRBV5-4|.|.|TRBJ1-2
TGTGCCAGCAGCTTACAGGGTACCGGCTATGGCTACACCTTC
CASSLQGTGYGYTF
>TRBV5-1|.|few|TRBJ2-1
TGCGCCAGCAGCGAGAGAAGCTCCTACAATGAGCAGTTCTTC
CASSERSSYNEQFF
>TRBV5-5|.|.|TRBJ2-1
TGTGCCAGCAGCTTGGATCAGGAGGGCAATGAGCAGTTCTTC
CASSLDQEGNEQFF
>TRBV6-5|TRBD1|.|TRBJ1-2
TGTGCCACAAGGACGACAGGGAACTATGGCTACACCTTC
CATRTTGNYGYTF
>TRBV19|TRBD1|few|TRBJ1-5
TGTGCCAGTAACCGGGGACAGCTTAATCAGCCCCAGCATTTT
CASNRGQLNQPQHF
>TRBV7-2|TRBD2|.|TRBJ2-7
TGTGCCAGCAGGTATAGCGGGGGGCCGGGGGAGCAGTACTTC
CASRYSGGPGEQYF
>TRBV7-9|.|few|TRBJ1-2
TGTGCCAGCAGCGCCCAGAACTATGGCTACACCTTC
CASSAQNYGYTF
>TRBV28|TRBD2|.|TRBJ2-7
TGTGCCAGCAGTCCCCGGTCTAGCGGTTGGCACGAGCAGTACTTC
CASSPRSSGWHEQYF
>TRBV7-6|.|few|TRBJ2-2
TGTGCCAGCCGCAAACTAGAAACCGCCGGGGAGCTGTTTTTT
CASRKLETAGELFF
>TRBV12-3/TRBV12-4|TRBD2|.|TRBJ2-3
TGTGCCAGCTTCCAGCGGGGGACAGATACGCAGTATTTT
CASFQRGTDTQYF
>TRBV5-1|TRBD2|.|TRBJ2-1
TGCGCCAGCAGCCCGGGGGGTACCTACAATGAGCAGTTCTTC
CASSPGGTYNEQFF
>TRBV5-1|.|.|TRBJ2-1
TGCGCCAGCAGTTCTTTTATGGCAGGGAATGAGCAGTTCTTC
CASSSFMAGNEQFF
>TRBV27|.|.|TRBJ1-2
TGTGCCAGCAGTTTATCCCCCAGGGTCTATGGCTACACCTTC
CASSLSPRVYGYTF
>TRBV14|.|.|TRBJ2-2
TGTGCCAGCAGCCAAGACAGGGGTGACACCGGGGAGCTGTTTTTT
CASSQDRGDTGELFF
>TRBV15|.|few|TRBJ2-7
TGTGCCACCAGCAGAGATAAGGGGGGGCTTTGGCAGTACTTC
CATSRDKGGLWQYF
>TRBV9|TRBD1|.|TRBJ2-3
TGTGCCAGCAGCCAGATTCCGGGACAGGGGAGAACAGATACGCAGTATTTT
CASSQIPGQGRTDTQYF
>TRBV29-1|TRBD1|.|TRBJ2-3
TGCAGCGTTGTCACAGGGGGCACCGATACGCAGTATTTT
CSVVTGGTDTQYF
>TRBV18|.|.|TRBJ2-7
TGTGCCAGCTCACCAGGCCTAGCCATTACCCACTACGAGCAGTACTTC
CASSPGLAITHYEQYF
>TRBV3-1/TRBV3-2|TRBD1|.|TRBJ2-7
TGTGCCAGTTCTTCGACAGGGGGCACCTACGAGCAGTACTTC
CASSSTGGTYEQYF
>TRBV28|TRBD2|.|TRBJ2-1
TGTGCCAGCAGCCTTAGCGGGAGGGCAGCCAATGAGCAGTTCTTC
CASSLSGRAANEQFF
>TRBV19|TRBD1|.|TRBJ1-5
TGTGCCAGTCACAGGGGCAGTATCGGGCCCCAGCATTTT
CASHRGSIGPQHF
>TRBV28|.|.|TRBJ1-6
TGTGCCAGCAGTGCGCACCGGACTCGACGCCCACCCCTCCACTTT
CASSAHRTRRPPLHF
>TRBV5-1|.|.|TRBJ2-3
TGCGCCAGCAGCGCCGGACAGAGCACAGATACGCAGTATTTT
CASSAGQSTDTQYF
>TRBV5-4|TRBD1|few|TRBJ1-4
TGTGCCAGCAGCCCACAGGGGACACTAACTAATGAAAAACTGTTTTTT
CASSPQGTLTNEKLFF
>TRBV19|.|.|TRBJ1-2
TGTGCCACCGGACAGTCCAGTCGTGGCTACACCTTC
CATGQSSRGYTF
>TRBV24-1|TRBD1|.|TRBJ1-5
TGTGCCACCAGTAAAGGACAGGGGGACAATCAGCCCCAGCATTTT
CATSKGQGDNQPQHF
>TRBV18|.|.|TRBJ1-2
TGTGCCAGCTCAGAGGCCAGGGAAGGCTATGGCTACACCTTC
CASSEAREGYGYTF